These T cell receptor beta chains were read from a single sample in a study of T cell responses to AZD1222 COVID-19 vaccine. Using immunoSEQ multiplex PCR, the repertoire was profiled, and TCRdb retains in-frame clones only, with some absent. The sample holds 89,000 or so clones, about 86% seen once. The sequencing here drew on peripheral blood, taken 28 days after the second AZD1222 dose. These TCRs come from an adult who received the AZD1222 COVID-19 vaccine. CDR3s leave out the opening cysteine and the closing phenylalanine or tryptophan. A D gene is named only where the DNA matches it firmly. A row's size may be missing; if present it is once, few, many or a size class.

size	D	V	J	CDR3
.	TRBD1	TRBV5-4	TRBJ2-1	ASSFGQGASRQF
.	.	TRBV4-1	TRBJ2-2	ASSQPTSLAGELF
.	.	TRBV10-3	TRBJ1-6	ATKGGSSPLH
.	.	TRBV7-2	TRBJ1-5	ASSFRGSNQPQH
few	TRBD1	TRBV6-5	TRBJ1-6	ASGQGGSPLH
.	.	TRBV3-1/TRBV3-2	TRBJ1-2	ASSQGPFFPSISYT
.	.	TRBV19	TRBJ2-3	ASRTGGGDTQY
.	.	TRBV7-9	TRBJ1-1	ASSLELGGMNTEAF
.	TRBD1	TRBV7-2	TRBJ2-7	ASSLYRGLGYEQY
.	.	TRBV28	TRBJ2-1	ASSFLDPTNEQF
.	.	TRBV27	TRBJ2-2	ASSWRRGTNTGELF
.	TRBD2	TRBV7-2	TRBJ2-3	ASSLWQAGGPSDTQY
.	.	TRBV7-9	TRBJ1-5	ASSLDSNQPQH
medium-sized	.	TRBV7-9	TRBJ1-2	ASSRGTLRGYT
.	TRBD2	TRBV11-2	TRBJ2-7	ASSLGLAGGEQY
many	.	TRBV3-1/TRBV3-2	TRBJ1-2	ASRGVRGANGYT
.	.	TRBV21-1	TRBJ1-3	ASSKMGGAGNTIY
once	TRBD2	TRBV7-2	TRBJ2-1	ASSFLGGLRVNEQF
.	.	TRBV11-2	TRBJ2-1	ASSLATGGYGEQF
.	.	TRBV13	TRBJ1-1	ASSLAGAF
once	.	TRBV2	TRBJ2-7	ASSDGAGGGVEQY
.	.	TRBV6-5	TRBJ2-2	ASSYSGQRELF
.	TRBD1	TRBV10-3	TRBJ1-5	ATGGVTVSNQPQH
.	.	TRBV7-9	TRBJ1-2	ASSLFRQGGYGYT
.	.	TRBV28	TRBJ1-4	ASTVYMGNVNEKLF
.	.	TRBV11-3	TRBJ2-3	ASSPSGSSTDTQY
.	TRBD1	TRBV28	TRBJ1-4	ASSLWSGGSNEKLF
.	.	TRBV5-1	TRBJ1-2	ASSLSPSDYGYT
once	.	TRBV4-2	TRBJ1-4	ASSQSFPGTEANEKLF
.	TRBD1	TRBV11-3	TRBJ2-7	ASSARTGGPAEQY
.	.	TRBV11-2	TRBJ2-5	ASSLDPAGIGETQY
.	.	TRBV2	TRBJ1-2	ASSEEHGGGYT